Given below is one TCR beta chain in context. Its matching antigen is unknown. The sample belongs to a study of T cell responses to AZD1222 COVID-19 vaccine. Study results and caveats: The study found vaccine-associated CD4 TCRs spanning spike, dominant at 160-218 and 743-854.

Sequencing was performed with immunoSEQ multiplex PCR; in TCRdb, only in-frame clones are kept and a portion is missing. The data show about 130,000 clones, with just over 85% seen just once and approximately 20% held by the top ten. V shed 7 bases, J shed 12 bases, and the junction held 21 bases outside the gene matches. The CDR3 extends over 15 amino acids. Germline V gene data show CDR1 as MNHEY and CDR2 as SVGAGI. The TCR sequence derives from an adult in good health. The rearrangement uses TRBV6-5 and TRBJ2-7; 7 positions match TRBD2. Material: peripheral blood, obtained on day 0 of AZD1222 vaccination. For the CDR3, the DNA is TGTGCCAGCACGCTTTTCTCCCAGGGAGGGTCGGATCGGTACTTC. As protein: CASTLFSQGGSDRYF.